This note documents a single T cell receptor beta chain sequence. The antigen it recognizes is unknown. No much larger clonotype is one base removed from it; base qualities were not supplied. Per the germline V gene, SQVTM is the CDR1 and ANQGSEA is the CDR2. After removal of 6 bases from V and 6 bases from J, the junction retains 7 bases not matched to a gene. From cysteine to phenylalanine, the CDR3 is 14 amino acids long. CDR3 DNA is the only sequence kept; it has 42 bases, read in frame from the first base. This sample stems from a study of blood T cell repertoires in COVID-19 (dated by TCRdb to the early 2020s). As for the study more broadly: Samples from collaborators originated in the United States, Italy and Spain and spanned both the acute and convalescent phases of COVID-19. The dataset comprised deeply sampled blood TCRbeta repertoires from subjects exposed to, actively infected with, or recovered from COVID-19. The repertoires were released in a freely available public database intended as a resource for research on the immune response to SARS-CoV-2. The samples were drawn from two sources: the first 160 participants of the ongoing ImmuneRACE study, and 1,254 subjects contributed by 6 global collaborators. HLA class I and class II types, where available, came from metadata supplied by the sample provider rather than from assay-based typing. The prospective study material was composed of cDNA or gDNA derived from T cells, B-cell-depleted T cells, or PBMCs. The sample metadata nearly always contained a de-identified subject ID, COVID-19 status, age in years and sex. Beyond this particular receptor, the publication reports: Clinical and demographic metadata were provided uncurated, with the amount varying by source and participant.

The immunoSEQ Assay, a bias-controlled multiplex PCR, was used to amplify TCRbeta CDR3 regions from genomic DNA. The authors' pipeline ran thus. Nucleated cell counts per sample were estimated from amplification of reference gene primers within the assay. To quantify the absolute abundance of each unique TCRbeta CDR3 rearrangement, sequence reads were collapsed and filtered. For each sample, productive Simpson clonality was calculated as the square root of Simpson's diversity index across productive rearrangements. As stored in TCRdb, this immuneACCESS dataset retains in-frame rearrangements with V and J assigned. A fraction of the clones does not appear; measured against another copy, unresolved V genes explain less than half of the discrepancy, and the remainder lacks a known reason. The V and J calls and clone size come from that table; D and trimming were worked out from the DNA. The sample records 150,000 to 250,000 clones, 80% to 85% of which are singletons. The ten largest clones take up approximately 7.6% of the sample.

In the prospective study, participants were roughly 18 to 89 years old, resided in approximately 25 geographic areas of the United States, and were enrolled through a virtual design. In the prospective study, cohorts were assigned on the basis of participant-reported clinical history obtained from a screening survey and a study questionnaire. ImmuneRACE Cohort 3 recovered participants were defined by two consecutive negative NP/OP PCR tests, healthcare professional clearance, or symptom resolution. Each participant in the prospective study had whole blood, serum and a nasopharyngeal or oropharyngeal swab collected by mobile phlebotomists. Prospective study participants could optionally give additional blood draws and questionnaires over an approximately 2-month period. Before DNA extraction, prospective study blood samples were shipped either frozen or at room temperature.

The receptor was derived from a man aged 40-55 years who had recovered from COVID-19. Recombination linked TRBV29-1 to TRBJ1-4, and 10 junction bases match TRBD1. The sample comprised PBMCs or T cells enriched from blood (not recorded which). In nucleotide form, the sequence is TGCAGCGTCTACCGCGGGACAGGGGATGAAAAACTGTTTTTT. This sequence encodes CSVYRGTGDEKLFF.